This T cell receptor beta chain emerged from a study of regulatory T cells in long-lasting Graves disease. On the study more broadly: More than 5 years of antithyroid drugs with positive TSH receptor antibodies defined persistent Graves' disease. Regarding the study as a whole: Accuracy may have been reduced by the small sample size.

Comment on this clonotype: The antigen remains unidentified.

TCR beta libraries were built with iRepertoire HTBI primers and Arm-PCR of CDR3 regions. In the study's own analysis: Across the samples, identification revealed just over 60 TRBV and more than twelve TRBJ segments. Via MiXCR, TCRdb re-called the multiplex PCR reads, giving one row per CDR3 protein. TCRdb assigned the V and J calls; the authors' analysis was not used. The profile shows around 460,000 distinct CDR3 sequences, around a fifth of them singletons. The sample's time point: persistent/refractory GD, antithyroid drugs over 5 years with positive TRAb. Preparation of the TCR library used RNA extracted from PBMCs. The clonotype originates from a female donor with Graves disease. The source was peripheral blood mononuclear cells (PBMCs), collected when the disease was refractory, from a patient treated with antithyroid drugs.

The CDR3 protein is CASSLYADSNYGYTF. CDR3 bases: TGTGCCAGCAGCTTATACGCTGATTCTAACTATGGCTACACCTTC. The chain has TRBV7-9 and TRBJ1-2, with D uncertain. Germline V gene lookup returns CDR1 SEHNR and CDR2 FQNEAQ (reference sequence). V lost 2 bases and J 0 bases, leaving 10 bases between the germline ends. The CDR3 has 15 residues.